Presented here are 28 T cell receptor beta chains from one specimen sequenced in a study of radiotherapy plus CTLA-4 blockade in lung cancer (dated by TCRdb to between 2018 and 2020). The library was prepared using the immunoSEQ multiplex PCR assay. The table was pulled from immuneACCESS by TCRdb, which kept in-frame rearrangements only. Such tables lose some clones; where checked, under half of the loss comes from unresolved V genes, and the rest has no known cause. The sample records roughly 110,000 clones, roughly 80% of which are singletons. The ten largest clones add up to roughly 3.5% of the sample. The sequences come from peripheral blood, collected from a patient treated with radiotherapy plus ipilimumab. The receptors shown here come from a human donor with non-small cell lung cancer that progressed on radiotherapy plus ipilimumab. Some clones in this sample may be carry-over from other donors' samples.

The V call is TRBV19, the J call TRBJ2-1; TRBD1 matches 7 bases. The CDR3 is 18 residues long. The germline V gene has CDR1 LNHDA and CDR2 SQIVND (reference sequence). The J segment lost 4 bases and the V segment lost 0 bases, leaving 12 bases of the junction unmatched. The CDR3 DNA reads as TGTGCCAGTAGTATAGATTTGGCCGCCGGGACAGTATACAATGAGCAGTTCTTC. It codes for CASSIDLAAGTVYNEQFF.

The chain joins TRBV4-2 to TRBJ2-3; 9 nucleotides match TRBD1. Germline-derived CDR1 and CDR2 are LGHNA and YNFKEQ. The V and J ends lost 1 base and 2 bases, in that order; junction bases with no gene match: 4. This CDR3 is built from 16 residues. The CDR3 sequence: CASSQAGQGFTDTQYF. CDR3 bases: TGTGCCAGCAGCCAAGCGGGACAGGGATTCACAGATACGCAGTATTTT.

The genes are TRBV29-1 and TRBJ2-7, with 7 bases matching TRBD2. Germline trimming cut 7 bases from V and 3 bases from J; bases unmatched to any gene: 12. This CDR3 is 14 amino acids long. Germline CDR1 is SQVTM and CDR2 is ANQGSEA. CDR3 nucleotides: TGCAGCGCGACGGGTGCGGGGGATAACTACGAGCAGTACTTC. Its translation: CSATGAGDNYEQYF.

This chain joins TRBV7-2 and TRBJ1-1; a weak D match, TRBD1 (6 bases). Trimming took off 5 bases at V and 3 bases at J, with 13 bases between the two ends. This CDR3 contains 14 residues. Germline V lookup: CDR1 SGHTA, CDR2 FQGNSA. The CDR3 protein is CASSPRNRDTEAFF. The CDR3 coding sequence is TGTGCCAGCAGCCCAAGAAACAGGGACACTGAAGCTTTCTTT.

The genes are TRBV27 and TRBJ1-2; D unclear. Germline CDR1 and CDR2: MNHEY and SMNVEV (reference sequence). V lost 1 base, J lost 4 bases, and 16 bases lay in between. The CDR3 is 16 residues long. The CDR3 region has the DNA TGTGCCAGCAGTTTATATGAAAACTCTCGAGGCTATGGCTACACCTTC. Protein product: CASSLYENSRGYGYTF.

The gene calls are TRBV5-5 and TRBJ2-3; 10 nucleotides align to TRBD2. The CDR3 is made up of 16 amino acids. Per germline, CDR1 SGHKS and CDR2 YYEKEE (reference sequence). V trimming: 5 bases; J trimming: 2 bases; junction bases outside the gene matches: 8. Here the CDR3 DNA reads TGTGCCAGCAGTTATTGGACTAGCGGCTACACAGATACGCAGTATTTT. It translates to CASSYWTSGYTDTQYF.

This chain links TRBV6-1 with TRBJ2-1, with a weak D call TRBD1 (6 bases). The germline gives CDR1 MNHNS, CDR2 SASEGT. This CDR3 region has 17 residues. The germline V and J ends were trimmed by 0 bases and 0 bases, with 12 bases remaining between them. The CDR3 sequence: CASSEALGGSSYNEQFF. CDR3 sequence (DNA): TGTGCCAGCAGTGAAGCCCTAGGGGGAAGCTCCTACAATGAGCAGTTCTTC.

The chain employs TRBV30 and TRBJ2-4, with D possibly matching TRBD1 (6 bases). This CDR3 spans 16 amino acids. V lost 0 bases and J 10 bases, leaving 22 bases between the germline ends. Germline values: CDR1 GTSNPN, CDR2 SVGIG (reference sequence). The CDR3 sequence is CAWSVKGDAGGLIQYF. The CDR3, as DNA: TGTGCCTGGAGTGTAAAGGGGGACGCAGGCGGTTTGATTCAGTACTTC. The entire variable domain, with the rest obtained from reference TRBV30 and TRBJ2-4, is as follows: SQTIHQWPATLVQPVGSPLSLECTVEGTSNPNLYWYRQAAGRGLQLLFYSVGIGQISSEVPQNLSASRPQDRQFILSSKKLLLSDSGFYLCAWSVKGDAGGLIQYFGAGTRLSVL.

The genes are TRBV28 and TRBJ1-4; D uncertain. The germline V gene has CDR1 MDHEN and CDR2 SYDVKM. Deletions cut 6 bases from V and 1 base from J, with 12 bases between. CDR3 length: 15 residues. As DNA, the CDR3 is TGTGCCAGCAGCCTACCGGGAGTAACTAATGAAAAACTGTTTTTT. This encodes CASSLPGVTNEKLFF.

The V and J genes are TRBV19 and TRBJ1-2, with D perhaps matching TRBD1 (6 bases). CDR3 length equals 13 residues. Germline V lookup: CDR1 LNHDA, CDR2 SQIVND (reference sequence). Trimming took 7 bases from V and 2 from J, leaving 11 bases between them. The CDR3 loop reads CASKAGANYGYTF. The CDR3 DNA reads TGTGCCAGTAAGGCAGGGGCGAACTATGGCTACACCTTC.

Regarding this clone: One end of the junction is discordant with germline, which a read error may explain. The gene calls are TRBV27 and TRBJ2-5, with no clear D. CDR3 length: 14 amino acids. Germline lookup yields CDR1 MNHEY and CDR2 SMNVEV (reference sequence). The CDR3 spells CASRFMAPEATQYF. The CDR3 region has the DNA TGTGCCAGCCGTTTTATGGCCCCAGAGGCGACCCAGTACTTC.

The chain carries TRBV2 and TRBJ1-2, with no clear D. The germline V and J ends were trimmed by 4 bases and 8 bases, with 11 bases remaining between them. CDR1 is SNHLY and CDR2 is FYNNEI in the germline V gene. The CDR3 is made up of 12 amino acids. The CDR3 sequence: CASSGFGIGYTF. CDR3 in DNA: TGTGCCAGCAGTGGCTTTGGGATCGGCTACACCTTC. The full variable domain, with the rest looked up from reference TRBV2 and TRBJ1-2, is EPEVTQTPSHQVTQMGQEVILRCVPISNHLYFYWYRQILGQKVEFLVSFYNNEISEKSEIFDDQFSVERPDGSNFTLKIRSTKLEDSAMYFCASSGFGIGYTFGSGTRLTVV.

This chain connects TRBV6-5 to TRBJ1-6; possible D gene TRBD1, 5 bases. CDR1 MNHEY and CDR2 SVGAGI come from the germline V gene. CDR3 size: 14 residues. V lost 6 bases, J lost 8 bases, and 14 bases lay in between. CDR3: CASSPTWGDSPLHF. DNA for the CDR3: TGTGCCAGCAGCCCGACCTGGGGGGATTCACCCCTCCACTTT.

The CDR3 DNA reads as TGTGCCAGCAGCGTAGCTCAGCTGAACACCGGGGAGCTGTTTTTT. It encodes CASSVAQLNTGELFF. The rearrangement links TRBV9 to TRBJ2-2, with D hard to call. Trimming pared 0 bases from V and 1 base from J, leaving 7 bases between. Per germline, CDR1 SGDLS and CDR2 YYNGEE. There are 15 residues in the CDR3.

The chain joins TRBV4-3 to TRBJ1-3, with D unresolved. V was shortened by 3 bases and J by 0 bases, with 9 bases between the two germline ends. Germline V gives CDR1 LGHNA, CDR2 YSLEER. The CDR3 has 15 amino acids. CDR3 amino acids: CASSHLLPSGNTIYF. In nucleotides, the CDR3 is TGCGCCAGCAGCCACCTCTTACCCTCTGGAAACACCATATATTTT.

The chain joins TRBV7-3 to TRBJ2-3; 8 bases match TRBD2. The J segment lost 11 bases and the V segment lost 5 bases, leaving 12 bases of the junction unmatched. The CDR3 covers 14 residues. CDR1 and CDR2 from the germline V gene are SGHTA and FQGTGA. The CDR3 bases are TGTGCCAGCAGCGATCCCCGAGGGAGCGGGGGGCAGTATTTT. Its translation: CASSDPRGSGGQYF.

The genes are TRBV5-4 and TRBJ1-6, with D possibly being TRBD1 (5 bases). The germline V and J ends were trimmed by 1 base and 7 bases, with 9 bases remaining between them. Germline V gene lookup returns CDR1 SGHNT and CDR2 YYREEE (reference sequence). The CDR3 contains 14 residues. CDR3 bases: TGTGCCAGCAGCTTGCTGGGGACCAATTCACCCCTCCACTTT. Its translation is CASSLLGTNSPLHF.

This chain joins TRBV27 and TRBJ1-1, with D tentatively TRBD1 (5 bases). The germline V gene has CDR1 MNHEY and CDR2 SMNVEV (reference sequence). Trimming took 1 base from V and 6 from J, leaving 21 bases between them. There are 17 residues in the CDR3. The CDR3 loop is CASSLLGITGPGPEAFF. CDR3 DNA sequence: TGTGCCAGCAGTTTATTGGGGATTACGGGACCTGGCCCTGAAGCTTTCTTT.

The genes are TRBV4-1 and TRBJ1-2, with D maybe TRBD1 (5 bases). The CDR3 covers 16 residues. Germline V gives CDR1 MGHRA, CDR2 YSYEKL. The V end was cut by 3 bases, the J end by 1 base, with 15 bases between. CDR3: CASSQNRDRNNYGYTF. The CDR3 coding sequence is TGCGCCAGCAGCCAGAATCGGGACCGAAATAACTATGGCTACACCTTC.

The rearrangement joins TRBV29-1 to TRBJ2-5, with 10 bases aligning to TRBD1. The length of the CDR3 is 13 residues. V lost 1 base and J lost 10; bases outside the gene matches: 6. The germline gives CDR1 SQVTM, CDR2 ANQGSEA. This CDR3 is CSVEGGTGEDQYF. CDR3 DNA: TGCAGCGTTGAAGGTGGGACAGGGGAGGACCAGTACTTC.

The CDR3 region is CASSSVASGGAGNEQFF. CDR3 bases: TGTGCCAGCAGCTCAGTGGCTAGCGGGGGGGCCGGCAATGAGCAGTTCTTC. V is TRBV5-6 and J is TRBJ2-1; 12 bases align to TRBD2. The CDR3 runs to 17 residues. V trimming: 3 bases; J trimming: 6 bases; junction bases outside the gene matches: 10. The V gene's germline CDR1 is SGHDT and CDR2 YYEEEE.

In regard to this clone: At one end the junction does not follow the germline gene, possibly because of a read error. The chain employs TRBV18 and TRBJ2-5; D ambiguous. Germline CDR1 and CDR2: KGHSH and LQKENI. The CDR3 has 15 residues. The CDR3 region is CASSPRPQYLETQYF. The CDR3 region has the DNA TGTGCCAGCTCTCCACGGCCCCAGTACCTAGAGACCCAGTACTTC.

The gene calls are TRBV13 and TRBJ2-3, with 12 bases matching TRBD1. In germline, CDR1 is PRHDT, CDR2 FYEKMQ (reference sequence). V gave up 4 bases and J gave up 3 bases; unmatched junction bases: 2. This CDR3 comprises 15 residues. The CDR3 loop is CASSWDRGRTDTQYF. The CDR3 region has the DNA TGTGCCAGCAGCTGGGACAGGGGGCGTACAGATACGCAGTATTTT.

The V gene is TRBV27, the J gene TRBJ2-2; D might be TRBD2 (7 bases). CDR1 MNHEY and CDR2 SMNVEV come from the germline V gene (reference sequence). The CDR3 is 15 residues long. Deletions cut 3 bases from V and 3 bases from J, with 11 bases between. CDR3 nucleotide sequence: TGTGCCAGCAGTTTCGGGGGGCGCGACACCGGGGAGCTGTTTTTT. Encoded protein: CASSFGGRDTGELFF.

V is TRBV9 and J is TRBJ1-3, with TRBD1 as a possible D gene (6 bases). CDR1 is SGDLS and CDR2 is YYNGEE in the germline V gene. This CDR3 is built from 18 residues. The V gene lost 2 bases and the J gene lost 0 bases, with 18 bases spanning the gap. The CDR3 nucleotides read TGTGCCAGCAGCGTGATGCCCCAGGGAGGGGGCTCTGGAAACACCATATATTTT. Translating gives CASSVMPQGGGSGNTIYF. Using reference TRBV9 and TRBJ1-3 for the parts outside the CDR3, the full variable domain is DSGVTQTPKHLITATGQRVTLRCSPRSGDLSVYWYQQSLDQGLQFLIQYYNGEERAKGNILERFSAQQFPDLHSELNLSSLELGDSALYFCASSVMPQGGGSGNTIYFGEGSWLTVV.

The gene calls are TRBV21-1 and TRBJ1-5. TRBV21-1 is annotated as a pseudogene. This CDR3 region has 17 residues. The CDR3 sequence: CASSKGEAEISNQPQHF. CDR3 in DNA: TGTGCCAGCAGCAAAGGGGAGGCAGAGATTAGCAATCAGCCCCAGCATTTT.

The V gene is TRBV11-1, the J gene TRBJ1-6; 7 positions agree with TRBD1. Trimming removed 6 bases from V and 8 bases from J; junction bases left unmatched: 4. Per the germline V gene, CDR1 is SGHAT and CDR2 is FQDESV (reference sequence). The CDR3 covers 13 residues. The CDR3 spells CASRKDRHSPLHF. The CDR3 DNA follows: TGTGCCAGCAGGAAGGACAGGCATTCACCCCTCCACTTT.

This clone has a handful of counts. The V and J genes are TRBV4-1 and TRBJ1-2; D unresolved. Germline CDR1 reads MGHRA; CDR2 reads YSYEKL. Trimming cost V 2 bases and J 5 bases, with 9 bases left between them. The CDR3 is made up of 13 amino acids. The CDR3 here is CASSQSHIYGYTF. The CDR3 DNA sequence: TGCGCCAGCAGCCAATCGCACATATATGGCTACACCTTC.